This TCR beta chain was observed in a study of OX40 agonist ivuxolimab in advanced cancers. The wider study: Checkpoint inhibitors had been given previously to under 50% of patients.

Generated by immunoSEQ multiplex PCR, the TCRdb table keeps only in-frame clones and is missing some. This table has roughly 67,000 clones, 88% appearing once. V dropped 1 base and J dropped 4 bases, with 14 bases sitting between them. Germline V gene sequence: CDR1 SGHVS, CDR2 FQNEAQ. The CDR3 extends over 16 amino acids. In regard to this clone: Its antigen is still unknown.

Notes on the study in general: Those patients achieving a partial response at 0.1-3.0 mg/kg showed among the lowest clonal expansion.

This TCR came from an adult with an advanced solid tumor such as melanoma, head and neck, liver or kidney cancer. Sequences were derived from CD4+ or CD8+ T cells sorted from blood, sampled in a trial of the OX40 agonist ivuxolimab. The V call is TRBV7-8, the J call TRBJ1-5; D is ambiguous. The CDR3 is CASSLVDRGANQPQHF. The CDR3 DNA reads TGTGCCAGCAGCTTAGTCGACCGAGGAGCAAATCAGCCCCAGCATTTT.